This entry is about one TCR beta chain. As yet, its antigen is unknown. The sample is drawn from a study of OX40 agonist ivuxolimab in advanced cancers. At the level of the study: Three individuals attained partial responses, comprising one hepatocellular carcinoma case and two cutaneous melanoma cases.

Germline V gene data show CDR1 as LNHNV and CDR2 as YYDKDF (reference sequence). The germline V and J ends were trimmed by 0 bases and 2 bases, with 10 bases remaining between them. This CDR3 comprises 15 residues. Blood was sampled at baseline, cycle 4 day 1, and cycle 7 day 1. Overall study results and limits: Within 6 weeks, CD4+ and CD8+ blood T cells expanded clonally at 0.1 to 3.0 mg/kg.

Assay used: immunoSEQ multiplex PCR; TCRdb lists only in-frame clones, some missing. This sample yields tens of thousands of clones, of which around 76% are seen a single time; less than 25% belongs to the top ten. The sequence was obtained from an adult with an advanced solid tumor such as melanoma, head and neck, liver or kidney cancer. V usage is TRBV15 and J usage is TRBJ2-5; no clear D. The source was CD4+ or CD8+ T cells sorted from blood, collected in a trial of the OX40 agonist ivuxolimab. The CDR3 DNA reads as TGTGCCACCAGCAGAGAACGCAGAGTTCAAGAGACCCAGTACTTC. Protein sequence: CATSRERRVQETQYF.